The source of this T cell receptor beta chain is a study of graft-versus-host responses after intestinal transplantation. Study context: Multivisceral, liver-intestinal, or isolated intestinal transplants were received by the recipients. The study gave all recipients anti-thymocyte globulin induction, then tacrolimus and steroids for three to four years. Notes on the study in general: GvH clones occurred in recipient marrow; some first appeared in ileum or blood. Peak circulating GvH clone levels tracked with early post-transplant HvG declines.

This clone has only one observation. Its antigen is currently unknown. V gave up 0 bases and J gave up 7 bases, with 4 bases separating them. Germline V CDR1 and CDR2: SGDLS, YYNGEE. The CDR3 is 12 amino acids. Sequencing was performed with immunoSEQ multiplex PCR; in TCRdb, only in-frame clones are kept and a portion is missing. The sample records over 70,000 clones, just under 95% being singletons. The J gene is TRBJ2-2, the V gene TRBV9; unclear D gene. The material was unstimulated CD8+ T cells sorted from spleen or lymph node cells, obtained before intestinal transplant. This sequence was found in a human donor who received an intestinal transplant. Written as DNA, the CDR3 is TGTGCCAGCAGCGTAGAGATCGGGGAGCTGTTTTTT. The encoded protein is CASSVEIGELFF.